This T cell receptor (beta chain) emerged from a study of response to subunit inactivated influenza vaccine. V trimming: 9 bases; J trimming: 5 bases; junction bases outside the gene matches: 11. The CDR3 extends over 14 amino acids. Germline CDR1 MRHNA, CDR2 SNTAGT. In this sample, this clonotype turned up a few times. TCRdb analysed the RT-PCR reads with MiXCR anew, one entry per CDR3 protein. The sample records around 520,000 distinct CDR3 sequences, 12% being singletons. The chain combines TRBV6-4 with TRBJ2-3, with 7 positions matching TRBD1. The sequence was collected from a man aged 45-65 years who received an inactivated influenza vaccine. Sequences were derived from PBMCs from blood, sampled on the day of vaccination. DNA of the CDR3: TGTGCCAGGGGCCCTCTACAGGGGAAAGATACGCAGTATTTT. Translating gives CARGPLQGKDTQYF.